A single sample gave rise to the 14 T cell receptor beta chains below, sequenced in a study of cytomegalovirus exposure and HLA in healthy donors. A multiplex PCR was run with 60 Vbeta primers and 13 Jbeta primers. Sequencing was performed with immunoSEQ multiplex PCR; in TCRdb, only in-frame clones are kept and a portion is missing. The sample records more than 95,000 clones, around four fifths being singletons. Sequenced input: PBMCs. The receptors derive from a woman aged 40-49 years in good health and CMV-seropositive.

This rearrangement joins TRBV19 to TRBJ2-3; 8 bases line up with TRBD1. Per germline, CDR1 LNHDA and CDR2 SQIVND (reference sequence). CDR3 size: 16 residues. Trimming cost V 4 bases and J 2 bases; bases outside gene matches: 8. For the CDR3, the DNA is TGTGCCAGTAGTAACCGGGACAGGAGATTCACAGATACGCAGTATTTT. Amino acid sequence: CASSNRDRRFTDTQYF. The full variable domain, with the rest looked up from reference TRBV19 and TRBJ2-3, is DGGITQSPKYLFRKEGQNVTLSCEQNLNHDAMYWYRQDPGQGLRLIYYSQIVNDFQKGDIAEGYSVSREKKESFPLTVTSAQKNPTAFYLCASSNRDRRFTDTQYFGPGTRLTVL.

As concerns this clone: A read error may account for a junction end that differs from germline. This chain uses TRBV6-6 with TRBJ2-1; TRBD1 aligns across 7 bases. Germline V gives CDR1 MNHNY, CDR2 SVGAGI (reference sequence). The CDR3 consists of 15 residues. CDR3 loop: CVSRAPGQFSNEQFF. The CDR3 DNA sequence: TGTGTCAGCAGGGCGCCGGGACAGTTCTCCAATGAGCAGTTCTTC.

The CDR3 DNA reads as TGTGCCAGCAGCTTCTCCCGGGACACGAACACCGGGGAGCTGTTTTTT. Translation gives CASSFSRDTNTGELFF. This rearrangement joins TRBV9 to TRBJ2-2, with D maybe TRBD1 (6 bases). V was trimmed by 4 bases and J by 0 bases, leaving 13 bases between them. The CDR3 covers 16 residues. Germline loops: CDR1 SGDLS, CDR2 YYNGEE.

This clone was counted a single time. This chain connects TRBV29-1 to TRBJ2-7, with 7 bases lining up with TRBD2. Trimming took 5 bases from V and 11 from J; bases not matched to a gene: 9. The length of the CDR3 is 11 residues. Germline-derived CDR1 and CDR2 are SQVTM and ANQGSEA. CDR3 sequence: CSVLNGGLEYF. CDR3 DNA: TGCAGCGTTCTAAACGGGGGGTTGGAGTACTTC.

This clone was detected only once. This chain joins TRBV6-1 and TRBJ2-3; D might be TRBD2 (6 bases). V dropped 10 bases and J dropped 6 bases, with 20 bases sitting between them. Germline V gene lookup returns CDR1 MNHNS and CDR2 SASEGT. This CDR3 spans 14 amino acids. The CDR3 bases are TGTGCCAACGGGGGACTGAAAGGATTGGATACGCAGTATTTT. Translated, it gives CANGGLKGLDTQYF.

This clone was seen only a few times. The chain combines TRBV10-1 with TRBJ2-1, with no clear D. V was pared by 4 bases and J by 0 bases, with 7 bases between. The germline gives CDR1 WNHNN, CDR2 SYGVQD (reference sequence). The CDR3 runs to 14 residues. CDR3 protein: CASSARSSYNEQFF. For the CDR3, the DNA is TGCGCCAGCAGTGCTCGCAGCTCCTACAATGAGCAGTTCTTC.

The V and J genes are TRBV29-1 and TRBJ2-2; D may be TRBD2 (5 bases). The CDR3 has 13 residues. Germline CDR1 reads SQVTM; CDR2 reads ANQGSEA. V shed 0 bases and J shed 7 bases, with 9 bases lying between them. CDR3 DNA sequence: TGCAGCGTTGAAGATGGGAGTGTCGGGGAGCTGTTTTTT. Residues: CSVEDGSVGELFF.

The rearrangement uses TRBV6-4 and TRBJ1-2, with 9 bases that match TRBD1. The CDR3 length is 14 residues. The V gene's germline CDR1 is MRHNA and CDR2 SNTAGT. After removal of 6 bases from V and 2 bases from J, the junction contained 4 bases not matched to a gene. This CDR3 is CASRGDRVNYGYTF. CDR3 sequence (DNA): TGTGCCAGCAGGGGGGACAGGGTGAACTATGGCTACACCTTC.

The chain recombines TRBV4-1 with TRBJ2-5; 7 bases are shared with TRBD2. The tail of the sequence fits TRBJ2-7 better, so the J call may be wrong. The CDR3 loop spans 15 amino acids. Germline V gene sequence: CDR1 MGHRA, CDR2 YSYEKL. The CDR3 protein is CASSQDSSGDYEQYF. CDR3 in DNA: TGCGCCAGCAGCCAAGACTCTAGCGGAGACTACGAGCAGTACTTC.

J is TRBJ1-3 and V is TRBV6-5, with TRBD1 identical over 7 bases. Per germline, CDR1 MNHEY and CDR2 SVGAGI. The CDR3 runs to 15 residues. The V gene end was trimmed by 6 bases and the J gene end by 0 bases; junction bases not matched to a gene: 5. The CDR3, as DNA: TGTGCCAGCAGCCAGGGACAGTTCTCTGGAAACACCATATATTTT. This sequence encodes CASSQGQFSGNTIYF.

The CDR3 DNA is TGTGCCAGCAGCTTAGTACAGGGGTTCTCTACAGATACGCAGTATTTT. Amino acid sequence: CASSLVQGFSTDTQYF. This rearrangement joins TRBV11-2 to TRBJ2-3; 7 bases agree with TRBD1. Germline-derived CDR1 and CDR2 are SGHAT and FQNNGV. This CDR3 is built from 16 residues. The trim removed 1 base at V and 3 bases at J, leaving 7 bases unmatched. Supplemented by reference TRBV11-2 and TRBJ2-3, the full variable domain reads EAGVAQSPRYKIIEKRQSVAFWCNPISGHATLYWYQQILGQGPKLLIQFQNNGVVDDSQLPKDRFSAERLKGVDSTLKIQPAKLEDSAVYLCASSLVQGFSTDTQYFGPGTRLTVL.

This clone came up once. V and J are TRBV6-6 and TRBJ2-5; 8 bases line up with TRBD2. CDR1 and CDR2 from the germline V gene are MNHNY and SVGAGI (reference sequence). The CDR3 has 12 amino acids. V lost 10 bases to trimming and J lost 4 bases; unmatched junction nucleotides: 5. The CDR3, as DNA: TGTGCCACGGGACTAGGAGGAGAGACCCAGTACTTC. Translation: CATGLGGETQYF.

The chain recombines TRBV7-9 with TRBJ2-7; 8 nucleotides match TRBD1. This CDR3 is built from 16 residues. Germline lookup yields CDR1 SEHNR and CDR2 FQNEAQ (reference sequence). The junction had 6 bases not matched to a gene; V was cut back by 0 bases and J by 2 bases. The CDR3 spells CASSLAAGGYPYEQYF. In nucleotides, the CDR3 is TGTGCCAGCAGCTTAGCGGCAGGGGGCTACCCCTACGAGCAGTACTTC.

Worth noting for this clone: A much larger clone lies a single base off, so this may be a read error. This CDR3 reads CASSQDAQGAQTDTQYF. The CDR3 DNA follows: TGTGCCAGCAGCCAAGACGCACAGGGGGCGCAGACAGATACGCAGTATTTT. The genes are TRBV4-2 and TRBJ2-3; 9 bases align to TRBD1. Trimming removed 0 bases from V and 3 bases from J; junction bases left unmatched: 7. Germline assignment: CDR1 LGHNA and CDR2 YNFKEQ. CDR3 size: 17 residues.